The 24 T cell receptor beta chains given below trace back to one sample, sequenced in a study of blood T cells in healthy people across ages. The use of a sample-barcoded 5' primer and a J-beta primer mix characterized a second PCR of roughly 6 to 11 cycles. MiXCR, applied by TCRdb to the 5' RACE reads, yields one record per CDR3 protein. The repertoire holds roughly 2 million distinct CDR3 sequences, with 49% as singletons. The sequenced sample was blood. The receptor set was obtained from a woman aged 35 to 49 in good health.

The V gene is TRBV12-3 or TRBV12-4, the J gene TRBJ1-5, with D maybe TRBD1 (5 bases). Trimming pared 5 bases from V and 4 bases from J, leaving 12 bases between. This CDR3 region has 14 residues. CDR3: CASSGGVWNQPQHF. For the CDR3, the DNA is TGTGCCAGCAGTGGGGGGGTATGGAATCAGCCCCAGCATTTT.

This clonotype was seen a handful of times. J is TRBJ2-1 and V is TRBV5-5; a possible D gene is TRBD1 (6 bases). The length of the CDR3 is 15 residues. The germline CDR1 and CDR2 sequences are SGHKS and YYEKEE (reference sequence). The ends were cut back, 3 bases at V and 6 bases at J, with 16 bases in the middle. The CDR3 here is CASSSPEQGFNEQFF. The CDR3 bases are TGTGCCAGCAGCTCCCCGGAACAGGGATTCAATGAGCAGTTCTTC.

This clonotype showed up just a few times. The chain uses TRBV20-1 and TRBJ2-5; 8 bases are shared with TRBD1. CDR1 is DFQATT and CDR2 is SNEGSKA in the germline V gene (reference sequence). This CDR3 has 14 amino acids. Trimming at V came to 5 bases and at J to 4 bases, leaving 9 bases not matched to a gene. Here the CDR3 reads CSASRTGTRETQYF. CDR3 DNA: TGCAGTGCTTCCCGGACAGGGACGAGAGAGACCCAGTACTTC.

The V call is TRBV5-1, the J call TRBJ2-1; 7 bases are a match to TRBD1. V was pared by 4 bases and J by 8 bases, with 6 bases of the junction left unmatched. CDR3 length equals 13 residues. Germline assignment: CDR1 SGHRS and CDR2 YFSETQ. The CDR3 nucleotides read TGCGCCAGCAGCAGGCGACAGGGCCATGAGCAGTTCTTC. Translated: CASSRRQGHEQFF.

This clonotype occurred a few times. The V and J genes are TRBV27 and TRBJ2-1, with TRBD1 identical over 8 bases. Germline assignment: CDR1 MNHEY and CDR2 SMNVEV (reference sequence). Trimming cost V 5 bases and J 12 bases; bases outside gene matches: 3. CDR3 size: 11 residues. CDR3 residues: CASSGGQGQFF. As DNA, the CDR3 is TGTGCCAGCAGTGGAGGACAGGGGCAGTTCTTC.

Notes on this clonotype: Its ends do not fully match the called genes, so a read error is possible. Written as DNA, the CDR3 is TGTGCCATCGGTGAGAGAACAGGGCCTAATCAGCCCCAGCATTTT. Its translation: CAIGERTGPNQPQHF. The chain links TRBV10-3 to TRBJ1-5, with D tentatively TRBD1 (6 bases). Per germline, CDR1 ENHRY and CDR2 SYGVKD. The CDR3 spans 15 residues.

CDR3: CAISESIGTGGVEQYF. DNA for the CDR3: TGTGCCATCAGTGAGTCGATTGGGACAGGGGGCGTAGAGCAGTACTTC. J is TRBJ2-7 and V is TRBV10-3; TRBD1 matches 12 bases. The CDR3 sequence is 16 residues long. CDR1 is ENHRY, CDR2 SYGVKD, per germline. The J segment lost 7 bases and the V segment lost 0 bases, leaving 7 bases of the junction unmatched.

This chain links TRBV6-1 with TRBJ2-4; TRBD1 is a possible D gene (6 bases). Germline V gene sequence: CDR1 MNHNS, CDR2 SASEGT. The CDR3 sequence is 13 residues long. V was pared by 11 bases and J by 0 bases, with 11 bases between. CDR3 coding DNA: TGTGCCCTACAGGGTTTAGCCAAAAACATTCAGTACTTC. Translation: CALQGLAKNIQYF.

The chain employs TRBV6-5 and TRBJ2-4, with 12 bases fitting TRBD2. The V gene end was trimmed by 4 bases and the J gene end by 0 bases; junction bases not matched to a gene: 7. The CDR3 is 18 residues long. Germline CDR1 is MNHEY and CDR2 is SVGAGI. CDR3 nucleotide sequence: TGTGCCAGCAGTTCGAGGGCTAGCGGGGGGGTAGCCAAAAACATTCAGTACTTC. Its translation: CASSSRASGGVAKNIQYF.

The chain uses TRBV6-7 and TRBJ1-2, with 12 nucleotides matching TRBD1. TRBV6-7 is designated an ORF whose function remains uncertain. The V segment lost 1 base and the J segment 0 bases; nucleotides outside the gene matches: 12. This CDR3 has 20 amino acids. The CDR3 is CASSYLAPGQGAKANYGYTF. DNA of the CDR3: TGTGCCAGCAGTTACTTGGCCCCGGGACAGGGGGCGAAAGCTAACTATGGCTACACCTTC.

The CDR3 is CASSGGGTSSHEQFF. The DNA of the CDR3 is TGTGCCAGCTCGGGTGGTGGGACTAGCAGCCATGAGCAGTTCTTC. This rearrangement joins TRBV6-2 or TRBV6-3 to TRBJ2-1; 9 nucleotides match TRBD2. This CDR3 is 15 amino acids long. CDR1 is MNHEY and CDR2 is SVGEGT in the germline V gene. V was pared by 8 bases and J by 8 bases, with 13 bases of the junction left unmatched.

This chain joins TRBV10-3 and TRBJ2-3; a weak D match, TRBD2 (6 bases). The CDR3 totals 12 residues. Germline assignment: CDR1 ENHRY and CDR2 SYGVKD. Deletions cut 8 bases from V and 6 bases from J, with 12 bases between. The CDR3 DNA reads TGTGCCATCGCCGGGGGAGTGGATACGCAGTATTTT. It translates to CAIAGGVDTQYF.

The chain employs TRBV6-2 or TRBV6-3 and TRBJ2-7, with D maybe TRBD1 (7 bases). V lost 5 bases and J lost 5, with 22 bases in between. Germline loops: CDR1 MNHEY, CDR2 SVGEGT. The CDR3 has 16 residues. CDR3 DNA: TGTGCCAGCAGTCTTCCTCAGACAGGGCGGGGAAACGAGCAGTACTTC. This gives the protein CASSLPQTGRGNEQYF.

The V call is TRBV3-1, the J call TRBJ1-6; 11 nucleotides align to TRBD1. The V segment lost 1 base and the J segment 8 bases; nucleotides outside the gene matches: 7. Germline V gene sequence: CDR1 LGHDT, CDR2 YNNKEL (reference sequence). The CDR3 is made up of 17 amino acids. In DNA, the CDR3 is TGTGCCAGCAGCCAAGGCCACGGGACAGGGGGATATTCACCCCTCCACTTT. Residues: CASSQGHGTGGYSPLHF.

The chain uses TRBV3-1 and TRBJ2-1; 13 bases fit TRBD2. Germline lookup yields CDR1 LGHDT and CDR2 YNNKEL (reference sequence). This CDR3 region has 21 residues. The junction had 19 bases not matched to a gene; V was cut back by 0 bases and J by 8 bases. CDR3 DNA sequence: TGTGCCAGCAGCCAAGATCTTTTGAGTGGACTAGCGGGGGTTCGCCCCGATGAGCAGTTCTTC. Translating it yields CASSQDLLSGLAGVRPDEQFF.

V is TRBV6-5 and J is TRBJ1-2, with 8 bases that match TRBD1. The CDR3 extends over 14 amino acids. The germline gives CDR1 MNHEY, CDR2 SVGAGI. V lost 0 bases, J lost 8 bases, and 5 bases stayed unmatched. In DNA form, the CDR3 reads TGTGCCAGCAGTTACTCACAGGGGGTTAAGGGCTACACCTTC. Protein product: CASSYSQGVKGYTF.

The gene calls are TRBV2 and TRBJ2-1, with D unclear. This CDR3 spans 15 amino acids. Germline CDR1 is SNHLY and CDR2 is FYNNEI. V lost 1 base and J lost 0, with 7 bases in between. CDR3 protein: CASSEDLDSYNEQFF. In DNA form, the CDR3 reads TGTGCCAGCAGTGAAGACTTGGACTCCTACAATGAGCAGTTCTTC. The full variable domain, rest sourced from reference TRBV2 and TRBJ2-1, is EPEVTQTPSHQVTQMGQEVILRCVPISNHLYFYWYRQILGQKVEFLVSFYNNEISEKSEIFDDQFSVERPDGSNFTLKIRSTKLEDSAMYFCASSEDLDSYNEQFFGPGTRLTVL.

The table lists this clonotype with a few counts. V is TRBV5-1 and J is TRBJ2-3, with TRBD2 identical over 11 bases. CDR1 is SGHRS, CDR2 YFSETQ, per germline. Germline trimming cut 2 bases from V and 5 bases from J; bases unmatched to any gene: 10. The CDR3 contains 17 residues. The CDR3 DNA reads as TGCGCCAGCAGCTTTACAACTAGCGGGGGAGGGCAAGATACGCAGTATTTT. Translation: CASSFTTSGGGQDTQYF.

The J gene is TRBJ2-7, the V gene TRBV10-3, with TRBD1 matching over 7 bases. The last part of the DNA fits TRBJ2-5 better; the J call may be wrong. Germline CDR1 ENHRY, CDR2 SYGVKD. This CDR3 spans 15 amino acids. In DNA form, the CDR3 reads TGTGCCATCAGTGCCAGGGACAGCGGATCGGAGACCCAGTACTTC. It specifies CAISARDSGSETQYF.

The rearrangement joins TRBV25-1 to TRBJ2-4; 8 positions match TRBD2. Germline V CDR1 and CDR2: MGHDK, SYGVNS. V lost 1 base to trimming and J lost 13 bases; unmatched junction nucleotides: 21. The CDR3 is made up of 18 amino acids. Here the CDR3 DNA reads TGTGCCAGCAGTGAATTTCTTAGCGGGGATAGCTCCTACAATGAGCAGTACTTC. It codes for CASSEFLSGDSSYNEQYF.

The genes are TRBV29-1 and TRBJ1-2, with D uncertain. Per the germline V gene, CDR1 is SQVTM and CDR2 is ANQGSEA. V lost 6 bases and J lost 4, with 12 bases in between. This CDR3 has 12 residues. This CDR3 is CSVLLSPYGYTF. CDR3 in DNA: TGCAGCGTACTGCTCAGTCCCTATGGCTACACCTTC.

The rearrangement joins TRBV7-2 to TRBJ2-3; D may be TRBD2 (5 bases). Looked up from germline, CDR1 is SGHTA and CDR2 is FQGNSA. V lost 2 bases and J 6 bases, leaving 21 bases between the germline ends. The CDR3 is made up of 17 amino acids. The CDR3 sequence: CASSLNPLRASIDTQYF. In DNA, the CDR3 is TGTGCCAGCAGCTTAAATCCTCTAAGGGCTAGCATCGATACGCAGTATTTT.

V gene TRBV7-2 combines with J gene TRBJ2-3, with TRBD2 matching 14 bases. With V trimmed by 3 bases and J by 5 bases, 4 bases remained unmatched. Germline V gives CDR1 SGHTA, CDR2 FQGNSA. This CDR3 region has 16 residues. The CDR3 reads CASSFRTSGGKDTQYF. In DNA form, the CDR3 reads TGTGCCAGCAGCTTCCGGACTAGCGGGGGGAAAGATACGCAGTATTTT.

This clonotype came up a few times. The chain is built from TRBV2 and TRBJ2-7, with 7 bases that match TRBD1. The CDR3 consists of 14 residues. The V gene end was trimmed by 8 bases and the J gene end by 3 bases; junction bases not matched to a gene: 10. Per germline, CDR1 SNHLY and CDR2 FYNNEI. The CDR3 loop is CASRRTGTLYEQYF. CDR3 bases: TGTGCCAGCCGTCGGACAGGAACCCTCTACGAGCAGTACTTC.